This record covers a single T cell receptor beta chain. Looked up from germline, CDR1 is LGHDT and CDR2 is YNNKEL (reference sequence). This CDR3 region has 15 residues. V gave up 0 bases and J gave up 5 bases, with 12 bases separating them. This entry comes from a study of identical twins. TCRdb re-called the 5' RACE reads through MiXCR, storing one row per CDR3 protein. The repertoire includes 250,000 or so distinct CDR3 sequences, about 13% of them detected once, and about 4% sits in the top ten. The same sample was also studied in work on yellow fever vaccine responses in identical twins.

The origin of this receptor is a young woman in good health. V is TRBV3-1 and J is TRBJ2-3, with D possibly being TRBD1 (6 bases). Sequenced: memory (CD45RO+) T cells sorted from blood. The chain's CDR3 is CASSQDFLGGDTQYF. CDR3 nucleotide sequence: TGTGCCAGCAGCCAAGATTTTCTAGGGGGAGATACGCAGTATTTT.